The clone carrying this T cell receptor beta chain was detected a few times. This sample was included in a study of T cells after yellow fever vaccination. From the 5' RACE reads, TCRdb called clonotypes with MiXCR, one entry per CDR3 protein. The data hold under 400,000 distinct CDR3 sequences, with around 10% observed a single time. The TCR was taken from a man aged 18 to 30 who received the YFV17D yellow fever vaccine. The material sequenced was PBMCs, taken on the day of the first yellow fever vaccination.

The CDR3 reads CAISERKGETQYF. CDR3 in DNA: TGTGCCATCAGTGAGAGGAAGGGAGAGACCCAGTACTTC. The V and J genes are TRBV10-3 and TRBJ2-5, with no clear D. The germline V and J ends were trimmed by 2 bases and 4 bases, with 8 bases remaining between them. The germline V gene encodes CDR1 ENHRY and CDR2 SYGVKD. The CDR3 has 13 residues.